The clone carrying this T cell receptor (beta chain) was counted between two and nine times. An end of the junction differs from the germline gene, which may be a read error. This CDR3 comprises 17 residues. Looked up from germline, CDR1 is SEHNR and CDR2 is FQNEAQ (reference sequence). The PCR contained 60 Vbeta and 13 Jbeta primers. The protocol was immunoSEQ multiplex PCR, while the TCRdb copy is restricted to in-frame clones and leaves out a portion. The sample carries over 100,000 clones, roughly 79% recorded once. The sample comes from a study of cytomegalovirus exposure and HLA in healthy donors.

The sequence was collected from a woman aged 40 to 50 in good health and CMV-seronegative. The chain carries TRBV7-9 and TRBJ1-4, with a weak D call TRBD1 (5 bases). Sequenced: PBMCs. The CDR3 bases are TGTTCCAGCAGCTTAAGGGGCAGGGCGGAGACTAATGAAAAACTGTTTTTT. Translation gives CSSSLRGRAETNEKLFF.